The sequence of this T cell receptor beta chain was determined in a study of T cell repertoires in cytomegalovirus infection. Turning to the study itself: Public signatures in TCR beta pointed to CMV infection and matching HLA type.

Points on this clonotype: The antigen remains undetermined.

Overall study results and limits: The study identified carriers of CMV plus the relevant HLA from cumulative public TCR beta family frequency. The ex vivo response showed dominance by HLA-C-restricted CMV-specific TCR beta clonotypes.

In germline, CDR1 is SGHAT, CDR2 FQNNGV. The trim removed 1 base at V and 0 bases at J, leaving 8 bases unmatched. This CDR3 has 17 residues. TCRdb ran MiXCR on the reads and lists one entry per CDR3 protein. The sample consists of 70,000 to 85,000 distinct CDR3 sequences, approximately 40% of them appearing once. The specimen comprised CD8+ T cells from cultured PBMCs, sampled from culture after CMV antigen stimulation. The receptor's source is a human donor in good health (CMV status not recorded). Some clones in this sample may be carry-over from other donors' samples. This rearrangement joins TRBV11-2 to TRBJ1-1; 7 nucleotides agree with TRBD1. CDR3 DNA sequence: TGTGCCAGCAGCTTAGTACAGGGGCCTGGGATGAACACTGAAGCTTTCTTT. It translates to CASSLVQGPGMNTEAFF. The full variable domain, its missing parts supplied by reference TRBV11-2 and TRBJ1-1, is EAGVAQSPRYKIIEKRQSVAFWCNPISGHATLYWYQQILGQGPKLLIQFQNNGVVDDSQLPKDRFSAERLKGVDSTLKIQPAKLEDSAVYLCASSLVQGPGMNTEAFFGQGTRLTVV.